These 19 T cell receptor gamma chains originate from one sample sequenced in a study of Vδ1+ human thymocytes. General study results and limits: In the thymus, TRG and TRD repertoires looked highly polyclonal with Gaussian CDR3 lengths.

No antigen has been identified for these receptors. Sequences come from RNA converted to cDNA by reverse transcription. The CDR3 regions were amplified by multiplex PCR from V-gene primers to a constant-region primer. TCRdb re-processed the multiplex PCR reads via CATT. Of 20,000 to 25,000 gamma-chain clones in the sample, about 13% were seen once. Sequenced material: Vdelta1+ gamma-delta thymocytes from the thymus. Specified subset: FACS-sorted CD3+ TCRalphabeta- TCRVdelta1+ TCRVdelta2- thymocytes. Receptors were obtained from a child less than two years old who had congenital heart surgery.

This clone has just a few counts. The chain carries TRGV5 and TRGJ1 or TRGJ2. The CDR3 loop spans 14 amino acids. Trimming removed 2 bases from V and 8 bases from J; junction bases left unmatched: 12. Germline CDR1 and CDR2: VINAFY and YDVSNSKD. As DNA, the CDR3 is TGTGCCACCTGGGACACCCAACATCACGATAAGAAACTCTTT. This sequence encodes CATWDTQHHDKKLF.

A few counts support this clone. This chain connects TRGV5 to TRGJ1 or TRGJ2. This CDR3 has 12 residues. V lost 0 bases to trimming and J lost 8 bases; unmatched junction nucleotides: 4. The V gene's germline CDR1 is VINAFY and CDR2 YDVSNSKD. In nucleotides, the CDR3 is TGTGCCACCTGGGACAGGACCCATAAGAAACTCTTT. Residues: CATWDRTHKKLF.

Points on this clone: A read error may account for a junction end that differs from germline. This chain connects TRGV4 to TRGJ1 or TRGJ2. Germline V gene lookup returns CDR1 EGSTGY and CDR2 YDSYTSSV. CDR3 length: 13 amino acids. In DNA, the CDR3 is TGTGCCACCTGGAATGGTCGTAACGATAAGAAACTCTTT. This encodes CATWNGRNDKKLF.

This clone has just a few counts. The chain carries TRGV4 and TRGJ1 or TRGJ2. The germline V gene encodes CDR1 EGSTGY and CDR2 YDSYTSSV. This CDR3 has 11 residues. V dropped 6 bases and J dropped 5; count of bases not matched to a gene: 4. The CDR3 nucleotides read TGTGCCACCTGGATGGATTATAAGAAACTCTTT. Amino acid sequence: CATWMDYKKLF.

This rearrangement joins TRGV3 to TRGJ1 or TRGJ2. Trimming took 1 base from V and 8 from J; bases not matched to a gene: 8. In germline, CDR1 is VTNTFY, CDR2 YDVSTARD (reference sequence). The CDR3 has 13 residues. DNA for the CDR3: TGTGCCACCTGGGACAGACGGAACCATAAGAAACTCTTT. Translation gives CATWDRRNHKKLF.

Comment on this clone: Different DNA sequences within this sample yield the same CDR3. This chain links TRGV9 with TRGJP1. Trimming removed 2 bases from V and 0 bases from J; junction bases left unmatched: 0. CDR1 is GITISATS and CDR2 is ISYDGTV in the germline V gene (reference sequence). This CDR3 contains 14 residues. This CDR3 is CALWEDTTGWFKIF. The DNA of the CDR3 is TGTGCCTTGTGGGAGGATACCACTGGTTGGTTCAAGATATTT.

This clone has only a few counts. V usage is TRGV9 and J usage is TRGJ1 or TRGJ2. Germline trimming cut 4 bases from V and 3 bases from J; bases unmatched to any gene: 6. Germline V CDR1 and CDR2: GITISATS, ISYDGTV (reference sequence). The CDR3 extends over 13 amino acids. CDR3 bases: TGTGCCTTGTGGGACATCCCTTATTATAAGAAACTCTTT. The encoded protein is CALWDIPYYKKLF.

This rearrangement joins TRGV8 to TRGJP2. This CDR3 has 14 residues. J was trimmed by 0 bases and V by 5 bases; bases with no gene match: 3. Looked up from germline, CDR1 is VENAVY and CDR2 is YDSYNSRV. CDR3 sequence reads: CATWGYSSDWIKTF. DNA for the CDR3: TGTGCCACCTGGGGGTATAGTAGTGATTGGATCAAGACGTTT.

This clone was counted only a few times. The chain is built from TRGV9 and TRGJP. Germline CDR1 reads GITISATS; CDR2 reads ISYDGTV (reference sequence). The ends lost 0 bases at V and 4 bases at J; junction bases unmatched: 6. The CDR3 consists of 18 residues. The DNA for the CDR3 is TGTGCCTTGTGGGAGGTGGCCCTTCAAGAGTTGGGCAAAAAAATCAAGGTATTT. Translated: CALWEVALQELGKKIKVF.

The V call is TRGV9, the J call TRGJ1 or TRGJ2. The trim removed 1 base at V and 3 bases at J, leaving 12 bases unmatched. Germline loops: CDR1 GITISATS, CDR2 ISYDGTV (reference sequence). CDR3 length: 16 residues. The CDR3 region has the DNA TGTGCCTTGTGGGAGGTTGGACTTGGGGTTTATTATAAGAAACTCTTT. It codes for CALWEVGLGVYYKKLF.

In this sample, this clone is medium-sized. Other nucleotide sequences in the sample specify the same CDR3. The chain couples TRGV4 to TRGJ1 or TRGJ2. Per germline, CDR1 EGSTGY and CDR2 YDSYTSSV. The CDR3 is 12 amino acids. Trimming removed 3 bases from V and 4 bases from J; junction bases left unmatched: 3. The CDR3 nucleotides read TGTGCCACCTGGGATCGATATTATAAGAAACTCTTT. The encoded protein is CATWDRYYKKLF.

The genes are TRGV4 and TRGJ1 or TRGJ2. CDR1 EGSTGY and CDR2 YDSYTSSV come from the germline V gene. V was pared by 6 bases and J by 3 bases, with 11 bases of the junction left unmatched. The CDR3 contains 14 residues. CDR3 sequence: CATWNETPYYKKLF. Here the CDR3 DNA reads TGTGCCACCTGGAATGAAACCCCTTATTATAAGAAACTCTTT.

This clone occurred a few times. In the same sample, other DNA sequences code for this CDR3. The V and J genes are TRGV2 and TRGJ1 or TRGJ2. The germline V gene has CDR1 EGSNGY and CDR2 YDSYNSKV. Germline trimming cut 1 base from V and 7 bases from J; bases unmatched to any gene: 7. The length of the CDR3 is 13 residues. The CDR3 DNA reads as TGTGCCACCTGGGACGGTTTAAAGTATAAGAAACTCTTT. Amino acids: CATWDGLKYKKLF.

The genes are TRGV8 and TRGJ1 or TRGJ2. CDR1 is VENAVY and CDR2 is YDSYNSRV in the germline V gene. V was pared by 3 bases and J by 0 bases, with 8 bases of the junction left unmatched. The CDR3 sequence is 15 residues long. CDR3 sequence reads: CATWDWGSNYYKKLF. The CDR3 DNA sequence: TGTGCCACCTGGGATTGGGGGTCGAATTATTATAAGAAACTCTTT.

This chain links TRGV4 with TRGJ1 or TRGJ2. Germline loops: CDR1 EGSTGY, CDR2 YDSYTSSV. V gave up 6 bases and J gave up 0 bases; unmatched junction bases: 8. The CDR3 is made up of 14 amino acids. CDR3: CATWKNSNYYKKLF. The CDR3 DNA reads as TGTGCCACCTGGAAAAATTCGAATTATTATAAGAAACTCTTT.

This clone qualifies as medium-sized. This rearrangement joins TRGV4 to TRGJ1 or TRGJ2. This CDR3 is 12 amino acids long. CDR1 is EGSTGY, CDR2 YDSYTSSV, per germline. V trimming: 2 bases; J trimming: 3 bases; junction bases outside the gene matches: 1. The CDR3 DNA follows: TGTGCCACCTGGGATGCTTATTATAAGAAACTCTTT. Residues: CATWDAYYKKLF.

This clone has a handful of counts. The junction shows a germline mismatch at one end, possibly a read error. Other DNA sequences in this sample translate to the same CDR3. The rearrangement uses TRGV4 and TRGJ1 or TRGJ2. The CDR3 length is 14 residues. The germline gives CDR1 EGSTGY, CDR2 YDSYTSSV. This CDR3 is CATWNGPYYYKKLF. The CDR3 nucleotides read TGTGCCACCTGGAATGGACCCTATTATTATAAGAAACTCTTT.

This clone was detected only once. One end of the junction fails to match germline, which may point to a read error. The genes are TRGV4 and TRGJ1 or TRGJ2. Germline V gene data show CDR1 as EGSTGY and CDR2 as YDSYTSSV. This CDR3 is built from 15 residues. Here the CDR3 reads CATWNGRGVYYKKLF. DNA of the CDR3: TGTGCCACCTGGAATGGGCGGGGCGTTTATTATAAGAAACTCTTT.

In this sample, this clone turned up a few times. V is TRGV8 and J is TRGJ1 or TRGJ2. The CDR3 contains 15 residues. With V trimmed by 0 bases and J by 4 bases, 9 bases remained unmatched. In germline, CDR1 is VENAVY, CDR2 YDSYNSRV. The CDR3 DNA sequence: TGTGCCACCTGGGATAGGTCGTTCTCGTATTATAAGAAACTCTTT. It specifies CATWDRSFSYYKKLF.